The T cell receptor (beta chain) under discussion was sequenced for a study of technical replicates of blood from a handful of donors. Clones were sequenced by immunoSEQ multiplex PCR, and TCRdb holds only the in-frame ones, with some missing. The sample lists under 100,000 clones, 95% occurring once. The germline V gene has CDR1 MNHEY and CDR2 SVGAGI. The CDR3 extends over 15 amino acids. V was cut by 2 bases and J by 4 bases, with 15 bases left in between. This sequence originates from a human donor in good health. V usage is TRBV6-5 and J usage is TRBJ2-7, with a possible D match to TRBD2 (6 bases). Input material: T cells isolated from PBMCs. The CDR3 reads CASSYVRDPSYEQYF. In nucleotides, the CDR3 is TGTGCCAGCAGTTACGTGCGGGACCCTTCTTACGAGCAGTACTTC.